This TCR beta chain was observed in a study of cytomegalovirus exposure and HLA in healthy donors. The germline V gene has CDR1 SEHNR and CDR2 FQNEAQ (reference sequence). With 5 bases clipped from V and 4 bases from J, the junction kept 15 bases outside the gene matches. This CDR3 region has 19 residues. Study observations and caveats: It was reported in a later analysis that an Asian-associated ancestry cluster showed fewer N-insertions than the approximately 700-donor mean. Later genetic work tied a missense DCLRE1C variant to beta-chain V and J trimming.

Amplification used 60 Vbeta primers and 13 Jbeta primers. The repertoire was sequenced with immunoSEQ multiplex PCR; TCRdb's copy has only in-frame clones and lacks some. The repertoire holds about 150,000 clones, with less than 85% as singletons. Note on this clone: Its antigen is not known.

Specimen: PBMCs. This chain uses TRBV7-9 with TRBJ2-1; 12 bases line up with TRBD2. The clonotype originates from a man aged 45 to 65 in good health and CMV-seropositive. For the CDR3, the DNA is TGTGCCAGCAGCCATAACCGGATGGGGCTAGCGGGAGGGTACAATGAGCAGTTCTTC. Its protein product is CASSHNRMGLAGGYNEQFF.